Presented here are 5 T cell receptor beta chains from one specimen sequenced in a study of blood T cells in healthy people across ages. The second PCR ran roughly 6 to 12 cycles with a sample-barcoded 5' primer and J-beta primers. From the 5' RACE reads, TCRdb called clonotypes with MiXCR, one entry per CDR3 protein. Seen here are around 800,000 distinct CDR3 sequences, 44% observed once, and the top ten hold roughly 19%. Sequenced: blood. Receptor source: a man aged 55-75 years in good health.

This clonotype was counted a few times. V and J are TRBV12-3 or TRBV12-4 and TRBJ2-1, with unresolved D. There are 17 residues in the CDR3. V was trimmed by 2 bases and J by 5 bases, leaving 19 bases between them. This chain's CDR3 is CASSLHPPGFKDNEQFF. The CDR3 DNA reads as TGTGCCAGCAGTTTACATCCTCCGGGCTTTAAGGACAATGAGCAGTTCTTC.

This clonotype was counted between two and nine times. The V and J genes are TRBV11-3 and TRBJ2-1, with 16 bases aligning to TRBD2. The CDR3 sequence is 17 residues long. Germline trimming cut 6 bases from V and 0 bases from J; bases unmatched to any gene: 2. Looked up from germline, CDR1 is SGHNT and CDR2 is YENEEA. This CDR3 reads CASRGLAGGSSYNEQFF. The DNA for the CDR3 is TGTGCCAGCAGGGGACTAGCGGGGGGGAGCTCCTACAATGAGCAGTTCTTC.

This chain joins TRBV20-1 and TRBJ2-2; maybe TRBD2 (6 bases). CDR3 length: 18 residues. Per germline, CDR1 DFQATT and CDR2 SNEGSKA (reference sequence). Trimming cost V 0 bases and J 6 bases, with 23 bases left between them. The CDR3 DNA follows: TGCAGTGCTAGAGATCGCGGGTCTGCTAGCGTTTTCCCCGGGGAGCTGTTTTTT. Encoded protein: CSARDRGSASVFPGELFF.

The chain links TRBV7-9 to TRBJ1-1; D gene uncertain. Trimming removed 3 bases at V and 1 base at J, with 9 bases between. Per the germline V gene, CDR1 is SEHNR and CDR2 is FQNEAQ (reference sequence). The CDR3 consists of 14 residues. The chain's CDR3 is CASSFLNPNTEAFF. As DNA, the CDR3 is TGTGCCAGCAGCTTCCTTAACCCGAACACTGAAGCTTTCTTT. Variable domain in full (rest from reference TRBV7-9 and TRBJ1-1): DTGVSQNPRHKITKRGQNVTFRCDPISEHNRLYWYRQTLGQGPEFLTYFQNEAQLEKSRLLSDRFSAERPKGSFSTLEIQRTEQGDSAMYLCASSFLNPNTEAFFGQGTRLTVV.

The CDR3 DNA sequence: TGCAGTGCTAGATTGCCGGGACAAATAGGTGGCTACACCTTC. As protein: CSARLPGQIGGYTF. The genes are TRBV20-1 and TRBJ1-2; D is possibly TRBD1 (6 bases). CDR3 length equals 14 residues. The germline V and J ends were trimmed by 2 bases and 7 bases, with 17 bases remaining between them. CDR1 is DFQATT and CDR2 is SNEGSKA in the germline V gene (reference sequence).